Shown below are 13 T cell receptor beta chains from a single sample sequenced in a study of blood T cells in healthy people across ages. The authors ran a second PCR of 7 to 11 cycles using a sample-barcoded 5' primer and a J-beta primer mix. MiXCR, run by TCRdb on the 5' RACE reads, gives a single entry per CDR3 protein. Seen here are around 1.7 million distinct CDR3 sequences, 28% observed once, and the top ten hold 6.5% to 8.5%. The material sequenced was blood. These receptors all stem from a woman in her 30s in good health.

As for this clonotype: A read error may produce the germline difference seen at one junction end. V gene TRBV18 combines with J gene TRBJ1-4, with unresolved D. Germline CDR1 is KGHSH and CDR2 is LQKENI. CDR3 length: 13 residues. The CDR3 loop is CASSRRENEKRFF. As DNA, the CDR3 is TGTGCCAGCTCCAGGCGGGAGAATGAAAAACGGTTTTTT. Based on the CDR3 plus reference TRBV18 and TRBJ1-4, the full variable domain is NAGVMQNPRHLVRRRGQEARLRCSPMKGHSHVYWYRQLPEEGLKFMVYLQKENIIDESGMPKERFSAEFPKEGPSILRIQQVVRGDSAAYFCASSRRENEKRFFGSGTQLSVL.

This clonotype was counted a few times. The rearrangement joins TRBV28 to TRBJ1-1, with TRBD1 identical over 9 bases. Losses at the gene ends were 7 bases for V and 10 bases for J; bases not matched to a gene: 10. This CDR3 contains 13 residues. Germline V CDR1 and CDR2: MDHEN, SYDVKM. CDR3 in amino acids: CASTITGTGSAFF. The CDR3 DNA is TGTGCCAGCACTATTACCGGGACAGGGTCAGCTTTCTTT.

The chain employs TRBV20-1 and TRBJ2-7, with 8 bases lining up with TRBD2. Trimming cost V 0 bases and J 6 bases; bases outside gene matches: 7. There are 14 residues in the CDR3. Germline V gene sequence: CDR1 DFQATT, CDR2 SNEGSKA (reference sequence). The CDR3 bases are TGCAGTGCTAGAGATAACGGGGGGGCCCTCGAGCAGTACTTC. Amino acid sequence: CSARDNGGALEQYF.

The chain uses TRBV2 and TRBJ2-4, with TRBD2 matching over 10 bases. CDR1 and CDR2 from the germline V gene are SNHLY and FYNNEI. This CDR3 spans 15 amino acids. V lost 6 bases to trimming and J lost 13 bases; unmatched junction nucleotides: 15. CDR3 coding DNA: TGTGCCAGCAGGGAATCTAGCGGGGGACATACGAAGCAGTACTTC. Translation: CASRESSGGHTKQYF.

CDR3 nucleotide sequence: TGTGCCACCAGTGATTTTGGCGATGAGCAGTTCTTC. This translates into CATSDFGDEQFF. The chain joins TRBV24-1 to TRBJ2-1; D unclear. The germline V gene encodes CDR1 KGHDR and CDR2 SFDVKD. V gave up 1 base and J gave up 8 bases, with 5 bases separating them. This CDR3 spans 12 amino acids.

V usage is TRBV5-5 and J usage is TRBJ2-7; the match to TRBD2 covers 8 bases. This CDR3 comprises 15 residues. Germline lookup yields CDR1 SGHKS and CDR2 YYEKEE (reference sequence). The junction had 6 bases not matched to a gene; V was cut back by 4 bases and J by 0 bases. This CDR3 is CASSDPGGISYEQYF. Here the CDR3 DNA reads TGTGCCAGCAGCGACCCGGGGGGGATCTCCTACGAGCAGTACTTC.

This clonotype has ten or more counts. The rearrangement joins TRBV4-3 to TRBJ2-3; no definite D call. V shed 1 base and J shed 7 bases, with 6 bases lying between them. This CDR3 has 12 amino acids. Germline V gene sequence: CDR1 LGHNA, CDR2 YSLEER. CDR3 in amino acids: CASSQGRYTQYF. DNA for the CDR3: TGCGCCAGCAGCCAAGGACGCTATACGCAGTATTTT.

This clonotype was seen at least ten times. The chain is built from TRBV7-9 and TRBJ2-7, with 9 bases that match TRBD1. The CDR3 has 15 amino acids. The J segment lost 4 bases and the V segment lost 5 bases, leaving 9 bases of the junction unmatched. Germline CDR1 reads SEHNR; CDR2 reads FQNEAQ (reference sequence). The CDR3 DNA sequence: TGTGCCAGCAGCACTCCGAGACAGGGGGTTTACGAGCAGTACTTC. It translates to CASSTPRQGVYEQYF.

The rearrangement uses TRBV29-1 and TRBJ1-6; 9 bases are a match to TRBD1. Germline assignment: CDR1 SQVTM and CDR2 ANQGSEA. Germline trimming cut 7 bases from V and 6 bases from J; bases unmatched to any gene: 4. The CDR3 runs to 13 residues. The CDR3 loop is CSALGQGNSPLHF. CDR3 nucleotide sequence: TGCAGCGCCCTGGGACAGGGTAATTCACCCCTCCACTTT.

This clonotype was seen only a few times. The chain uses TRBV20-1 and TRBJ2-3; D is ambiguous. V was cut by 5 bases and J by 0 bases, with 12 bases left in between. The CDR3 runs 14 residues. Germline loops: CDR1 DFQATT, CDR2 SNEGSKA (reference sequence). The CDR3 DNA follows: TGCAGTGCTCTTCGGCTCACTAGCACAGATACGCAGTATTTT. Translated, it gives CSALRLTSTDTQYF.

This clonotype was detected a few times. The chain has TRBV5-1 and TRBJ1-1; 10 bases are shared with TRBD1. CDR1 SGHRS and CDR2 YFSETQ come from the germline V gene. V was clipped by 3 bases and J by 6 bases; unmatched bases: 14. The length of the CDR3 is 17 residues. The CDR3 reads CASSSNRDRGFSPEAFF. For the CDR3, the DNA is TGCGCCAGCAGCTCAAACCGGGACAGGGGTTTCTCTCCTGAAGCTTTCTTT.

This clonotype was counted only a few times. This chain links TRBV10-3 with TRBJ1-2, with 10 bases aligning to TRBD1. CDR3 length equals 13 residues. The trim removed 10 bases at V and 4 bases at J, leaving 6 bases unmatched. Germline-derived CDR1 and CDR2 are ENHRY and SYGVKD. CDR3 bases: TGTGCCAGCGGACAGGGGGGGTCCTATGGCTACACCTTC. Its translation is CASGQGGSYGYTF.

V gene TRBV11-3 combines with J gene TRBJ1-1, with unresolved D. Trimming took 3 bases from V and 1 from J, leaving 9 bases between them. Germline CDR1 reads SGHNT; CDR2 reads YENEEA. The CDR3 has 14 amino acids. The CDR3 spells CASSFDGRNTEAFF. CDR3 bases: TGTGCCAGCAGCTTCGACGGACGGAACACTGAAGCTTTCTTT.